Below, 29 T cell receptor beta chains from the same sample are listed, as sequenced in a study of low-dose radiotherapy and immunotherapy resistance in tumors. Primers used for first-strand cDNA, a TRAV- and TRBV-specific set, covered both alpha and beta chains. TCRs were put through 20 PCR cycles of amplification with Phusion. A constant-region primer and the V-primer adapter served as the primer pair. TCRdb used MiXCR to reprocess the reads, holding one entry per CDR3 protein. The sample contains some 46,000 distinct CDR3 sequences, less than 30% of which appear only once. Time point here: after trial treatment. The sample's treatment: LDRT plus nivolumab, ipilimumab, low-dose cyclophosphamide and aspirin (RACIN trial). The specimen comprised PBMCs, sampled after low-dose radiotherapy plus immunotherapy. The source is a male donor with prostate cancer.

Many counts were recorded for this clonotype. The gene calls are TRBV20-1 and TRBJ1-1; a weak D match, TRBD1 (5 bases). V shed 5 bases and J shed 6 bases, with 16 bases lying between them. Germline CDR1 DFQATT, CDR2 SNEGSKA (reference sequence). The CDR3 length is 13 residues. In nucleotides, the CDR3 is TGCAGTGCTCAAGGGGAGGGAAAGGCTGAAGCTTTCTTT. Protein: CSAQGEGKAEAFF.

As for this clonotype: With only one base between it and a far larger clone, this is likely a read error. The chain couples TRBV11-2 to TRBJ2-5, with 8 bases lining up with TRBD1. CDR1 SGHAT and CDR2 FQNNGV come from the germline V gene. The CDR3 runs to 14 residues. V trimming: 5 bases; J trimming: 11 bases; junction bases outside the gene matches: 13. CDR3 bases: TGTGCCAGCAGCCACTGGACAGGGCGGAATGAGCAGTACTTC. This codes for CASSHWTGRNEQYF.

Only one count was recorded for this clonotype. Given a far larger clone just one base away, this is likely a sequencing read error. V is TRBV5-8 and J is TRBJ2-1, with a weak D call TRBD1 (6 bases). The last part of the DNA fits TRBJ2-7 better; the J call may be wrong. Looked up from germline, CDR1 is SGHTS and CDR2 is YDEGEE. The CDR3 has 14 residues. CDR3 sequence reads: CAGSPDRISYEQYF. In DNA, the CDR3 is TGTGCCGGCAGCCCCGACAGGATCTCCTACGAGCAGTACTTC.

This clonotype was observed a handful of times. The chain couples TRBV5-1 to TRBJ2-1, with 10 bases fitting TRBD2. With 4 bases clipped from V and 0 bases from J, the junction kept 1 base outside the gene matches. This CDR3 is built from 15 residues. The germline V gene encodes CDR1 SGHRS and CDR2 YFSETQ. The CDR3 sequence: CASSSGRASYNEQFF. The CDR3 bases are TGCGCCAGCAGCAGCGGGAGGGCCTCCTACAATGAGCAGTTCTTC.

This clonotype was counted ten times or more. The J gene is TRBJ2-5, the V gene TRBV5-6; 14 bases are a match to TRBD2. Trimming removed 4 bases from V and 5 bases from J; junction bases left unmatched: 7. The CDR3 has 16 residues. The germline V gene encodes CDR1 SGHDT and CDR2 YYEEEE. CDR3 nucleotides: TGTGCCAGCAGCCACGGGACTAGCGGGAGATCGGAGACCCAGTACTTC. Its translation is CASSHGTSGRSETQYF.

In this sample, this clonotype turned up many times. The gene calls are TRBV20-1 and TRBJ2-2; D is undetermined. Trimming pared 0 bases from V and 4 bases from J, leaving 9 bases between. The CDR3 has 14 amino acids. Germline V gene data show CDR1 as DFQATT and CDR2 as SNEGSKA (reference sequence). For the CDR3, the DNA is TGCAGTGCTAGAGATTCACAGAGCACCGGGGAGCTGTTTTTT. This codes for CSARDSQSTGELFF.

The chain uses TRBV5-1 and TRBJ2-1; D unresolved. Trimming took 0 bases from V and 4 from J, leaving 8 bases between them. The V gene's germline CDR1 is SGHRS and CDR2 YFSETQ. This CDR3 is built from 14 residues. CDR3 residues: CASSLAQQYNEQFF. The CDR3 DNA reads TGCGCCAGCAGCTTGGCACAGCAGTACAATGAGCAGTTCTTC.

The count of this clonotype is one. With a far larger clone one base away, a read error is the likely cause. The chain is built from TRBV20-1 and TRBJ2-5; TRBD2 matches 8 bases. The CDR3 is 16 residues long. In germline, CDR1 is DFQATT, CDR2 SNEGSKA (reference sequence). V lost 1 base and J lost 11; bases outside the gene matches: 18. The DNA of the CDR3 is TGCAGTGCTAGAGTTTTAGCGGGGAGGATCTACAATGAGCAGTACTTC. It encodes CSARVLAGRIYNEQYF.

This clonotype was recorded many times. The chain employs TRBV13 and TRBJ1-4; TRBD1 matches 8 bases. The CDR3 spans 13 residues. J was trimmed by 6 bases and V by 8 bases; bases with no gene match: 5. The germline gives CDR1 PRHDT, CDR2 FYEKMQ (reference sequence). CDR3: CASRMGQDEKLFF. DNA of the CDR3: TGTGCCAGCCGAATGGGACAGGATGAAAAACTGTTTTTT. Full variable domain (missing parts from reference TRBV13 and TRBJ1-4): AAGVIQSPRHLIKEKRETATLKCYPIPRHDTVYWYQQGPGQDPQFLISFYEKMQSDKGSIPDRFSAQQFSDYHSELNMSSLELGDSALYFCASRMGQDEKLFFGSGTQLSVL.

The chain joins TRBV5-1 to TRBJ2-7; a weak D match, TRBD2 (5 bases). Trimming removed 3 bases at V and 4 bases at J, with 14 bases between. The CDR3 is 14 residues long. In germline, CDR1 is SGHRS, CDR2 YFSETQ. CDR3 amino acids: CASSYGGPRYEQYF. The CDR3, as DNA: TGCGCCAGCAGCTACGGAGGTCCCAGATACGAGCAGTACTTC.

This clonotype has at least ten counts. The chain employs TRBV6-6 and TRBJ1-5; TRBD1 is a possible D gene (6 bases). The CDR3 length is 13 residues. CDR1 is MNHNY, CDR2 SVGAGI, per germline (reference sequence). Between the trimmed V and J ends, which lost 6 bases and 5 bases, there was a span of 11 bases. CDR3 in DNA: TGTGCCAGCAGGACAGGCGCAGATCAGCCCCAGCATTTT. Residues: CASRTGADQPQHF.

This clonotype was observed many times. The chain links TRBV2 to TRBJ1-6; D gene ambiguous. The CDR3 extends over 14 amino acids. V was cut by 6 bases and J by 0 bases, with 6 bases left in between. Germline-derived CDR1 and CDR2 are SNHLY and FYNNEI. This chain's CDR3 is CASRPSSYNSPLHF. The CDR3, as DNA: TGTGCCAGCAGGCCGAGCTCCTATAATTCACCCCTCCACTTT.

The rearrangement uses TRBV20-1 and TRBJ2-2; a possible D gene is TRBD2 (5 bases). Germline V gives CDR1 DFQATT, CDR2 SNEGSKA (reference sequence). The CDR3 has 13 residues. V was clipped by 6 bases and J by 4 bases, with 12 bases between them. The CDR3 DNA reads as TGCAGTGCCCGGGATGGGTCCACCGGGGAGCTGTTTTTT. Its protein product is CSARDGSTGELFF.

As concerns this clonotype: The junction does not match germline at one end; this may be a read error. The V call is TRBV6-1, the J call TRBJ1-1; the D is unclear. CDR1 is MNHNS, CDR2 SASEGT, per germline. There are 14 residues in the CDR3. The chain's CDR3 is CATSEFVENSEALF. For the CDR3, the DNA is TGTGCCACCAGTGAATTTGTGGAGAACAGTGAAGCTTTGTTT.

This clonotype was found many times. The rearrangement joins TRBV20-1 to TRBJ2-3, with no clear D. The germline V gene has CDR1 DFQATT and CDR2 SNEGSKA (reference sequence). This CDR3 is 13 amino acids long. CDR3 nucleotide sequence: TGCACAGCAGGCCGTTTTAGCACAGATACGCAGTATTTT. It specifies CTAGRFSTDTQYF.

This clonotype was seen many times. The chain's CDR3 is CASSKGGWSETQYF. The CDR3 coding sequence is TGTGCCAGCAGTAAGGGGGGATGGTCGGAGACCCAGTACTTC. The chain joins TRBV28 to TRBJ2-5, with D possibly being TRBD1 or TRBD2 (6 bases each). The germline CDR1 and CDR2 sequences are MDHEN and SYDVKM. With 5 bases removed from V and 5 bases from J, the gap between germline ends came to 15 bases. The CDR3 has 14 amino acids.

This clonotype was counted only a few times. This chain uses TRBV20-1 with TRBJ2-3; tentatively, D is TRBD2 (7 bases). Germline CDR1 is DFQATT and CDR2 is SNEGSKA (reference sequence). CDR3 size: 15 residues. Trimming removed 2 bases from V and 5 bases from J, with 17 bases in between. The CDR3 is CSARSLGGQGDTQYF. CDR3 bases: TGCAGTGCTAGAAGCTTGGGGGGGCAGGGAGATACGCAGTATTTT.

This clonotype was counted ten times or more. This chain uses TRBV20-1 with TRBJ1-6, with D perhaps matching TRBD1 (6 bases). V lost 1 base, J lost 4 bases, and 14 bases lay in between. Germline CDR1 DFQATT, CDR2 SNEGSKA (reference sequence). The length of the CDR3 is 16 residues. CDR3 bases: TGCAGTGCTAGAGCAACGACAGGAAAATATAATTCACCCCTCCACTTT. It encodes CSARATTGKYNSPLHF.

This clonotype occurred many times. The CDR3 loop is CASSRSSVQYF. The CDR3 DNA sequence: TGTGCCAGCAGTAGGTCCTCCGTGCAGTACTTC. V is TRBV2 and J is TRBJ2-7; D gene ambiguous. The CDR3 runs 11 residues. Germline V gives CDR1 SNHLY, CDR2 FYNNEI. V dropped 5 bases and J dropped 9 bases, with 11 bases sitting between them.

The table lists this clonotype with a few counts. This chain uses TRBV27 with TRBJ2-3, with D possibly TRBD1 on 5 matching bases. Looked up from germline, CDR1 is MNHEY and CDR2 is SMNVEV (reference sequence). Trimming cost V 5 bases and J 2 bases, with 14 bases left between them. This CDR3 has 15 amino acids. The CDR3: CASSLGASLTDTQYF. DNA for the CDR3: TGTGCCAGCAGTCTAGGGGCCAGTCTCACAGATACGCAGTATTTT.

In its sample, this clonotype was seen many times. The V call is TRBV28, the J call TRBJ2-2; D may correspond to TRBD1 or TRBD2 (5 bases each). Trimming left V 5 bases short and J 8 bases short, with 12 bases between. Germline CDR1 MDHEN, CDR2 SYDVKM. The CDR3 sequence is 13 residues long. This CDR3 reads CASSRGAVGELFF. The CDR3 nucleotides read TGTGCCAGCAGTAGAGGGGCAGTAGGGGAGCTGTTTTTT.

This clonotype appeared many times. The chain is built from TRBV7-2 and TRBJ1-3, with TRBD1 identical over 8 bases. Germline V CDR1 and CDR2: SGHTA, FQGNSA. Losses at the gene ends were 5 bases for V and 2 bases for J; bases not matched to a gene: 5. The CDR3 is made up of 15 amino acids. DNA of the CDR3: TGTGCCAGCAGCCAAGACAGGGGAACTGGAAACACCATATATTTT. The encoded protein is CASSQDRGTGNTIYF. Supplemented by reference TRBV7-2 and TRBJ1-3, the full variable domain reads GAGVSQSPSNKVTEKGKDVELRCDPISGHTALYWYRQSLGQGLEFLIYFQGNSAPDKSGLPSDRFSAERTGGSVSTLTIQRTQQEDSAVYLCASSQDRGTGNTIYFGEGSWLTVV.

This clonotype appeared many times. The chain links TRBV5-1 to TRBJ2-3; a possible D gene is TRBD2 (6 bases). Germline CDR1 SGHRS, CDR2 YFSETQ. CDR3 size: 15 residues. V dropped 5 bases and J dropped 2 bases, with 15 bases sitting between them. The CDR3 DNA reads TGCGCCAGCAGTCCCCAGCGGGTTCTCACAGATACGCAGTATTTT. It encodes CASSPQRVLTDTQYF. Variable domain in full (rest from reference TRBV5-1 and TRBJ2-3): KAGVTQTPRYLIKTRGQQVTLSCSPISGHRSVSWYQQTPGQGLQFLFEYFSETQRNKGNFPGRFSGRQFSNSRSEMNVSTLELGDSALYLCASSPQRVLTDTQYFGPGTRLTVL.

The CDR3, as DNA: TGTGCCAGCAGCCAACGAGGGACAGGGGTTTCACCCCTCCACTTT. Its protein product is CASSQRGTGVSPLHF. The genes are TRBV3-1 and TRBJ1-6; 10 bases align to TRBD1. The V segment lost 2 bases and the J segment 9 bases; nucleotides outside the gene matches: 4. The germline CDR1 and CDR2 sequences are LGHDT and YNNKEL (reference sequence). The CDR3 sequence is 15 residues long.

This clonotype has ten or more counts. The CDR3 spells CASRPPKQLVNTEAFF. The CDR3 DNA is TGTGCCAGCAGACCCCCTAAACAATTGGTGAACACTGAAGCTTTCTTT. The rearrangement links TRBV6-2 or TRBV6-3 to TRBJ1-1; D not certain. This CDR3 comprises 16 residues. V was shortened by 6 bases and J by 0 bases, with 17 bases between the two germline ends. Looked up from germline, CDR1 is MNHEY and CDR2 is SVGEGT.

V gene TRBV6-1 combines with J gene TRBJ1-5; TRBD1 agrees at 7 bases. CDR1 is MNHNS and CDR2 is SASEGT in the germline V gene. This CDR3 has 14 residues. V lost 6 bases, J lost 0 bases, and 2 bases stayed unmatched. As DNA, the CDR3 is TGTGCCAGCAGACAGGGGTATAGCAATCAGCCCCAGCATTTT. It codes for CASRQGYSNQPQHF.

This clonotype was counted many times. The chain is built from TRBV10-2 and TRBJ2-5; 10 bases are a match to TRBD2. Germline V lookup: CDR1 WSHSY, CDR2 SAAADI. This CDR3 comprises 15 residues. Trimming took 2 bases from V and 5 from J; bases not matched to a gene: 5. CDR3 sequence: CASSESGRASETQYF. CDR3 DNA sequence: TGCGCCAGCAGTGAGAGCGGGAGGGCCTCGGAGACCCAGTACTTC.

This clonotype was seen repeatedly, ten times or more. As DNA, the CDR3 is TGCAGTGCTAGAGAACCTTATAATTCACCCCTCCACTTT. Protein sequence: CSAREPYNSPLHF. The chain uses TRBV20-1 and TRBJ1-6; D is unresolved. Germline CDR1 reads DFQATT; CDR2 reads SNEGSKA (reference sequence). The V gene lost 0 bases and the J gene lost 4 bases, with 4 bases spanning the gap. The CDR3 extends over 13 amino acids.

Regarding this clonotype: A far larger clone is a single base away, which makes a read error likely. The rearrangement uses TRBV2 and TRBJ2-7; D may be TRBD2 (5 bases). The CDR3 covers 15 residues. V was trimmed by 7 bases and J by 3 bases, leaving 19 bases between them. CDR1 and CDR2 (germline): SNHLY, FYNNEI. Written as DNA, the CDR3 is TGTGCCAGCATCCTTGCTCGACCAGCGGTCTACGAGCAGTACTTC. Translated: CASILARPAVYEQYF.